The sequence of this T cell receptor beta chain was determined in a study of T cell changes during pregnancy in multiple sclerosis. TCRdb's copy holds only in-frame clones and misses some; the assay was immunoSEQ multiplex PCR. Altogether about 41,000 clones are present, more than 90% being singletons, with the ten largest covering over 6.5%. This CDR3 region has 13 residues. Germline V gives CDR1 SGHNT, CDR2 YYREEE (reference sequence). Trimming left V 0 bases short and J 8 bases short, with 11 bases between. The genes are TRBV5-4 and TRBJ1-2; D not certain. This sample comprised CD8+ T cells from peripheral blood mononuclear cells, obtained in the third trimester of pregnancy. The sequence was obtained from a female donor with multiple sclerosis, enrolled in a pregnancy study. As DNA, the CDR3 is TGTGCCAGCAGCTTGGCGACGACTTCGGGCTACACCTTC. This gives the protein CASSLATTSGYTF.